The 9 T cell receptor beta chains reported below all come from one sample, sequenced in a study of blood T cell repertoires in COVID-19. Method: immunoSEQ multiplex PCR; TCRdb's copy keeps in-frame clones and lacks some. The profile shows nearly 95,000 clones, 90% of them singletons. Source material: peripheral blood. Receptors originate from a human donor with active COVID-19. The donor label of this sample is uncertain.

The V gene is TRBV5-4, the J gene TRBJ2-2, with a possible D match to TRBD2 (6 bases). The CDR3 length is 15 residues. From germline, CDR1 is SGHNT and CDR2 YYREEE (reference sequence). The V end lost 4 bases, the J end lost 4 bases, and 14 bases lay between the germline ends. The DNA of the CDR3 is TGTGCCAGCAGCCAGACGGGACTCCTCACCGGGGAGCTGTTTTTT. As protein: CASSQTGLLTGELFF.

The genes are TRBV6-4 and TRBJ2-7, with D possibly TRBD2 on 6 matching bases. Germline CDR1 reads MRHNA; CDR2 reads SNTAGT. Trimming shortened V by 8 bases and J by 2 bases, and 10 bases separated the two germline ends. CDR3 length: 12 amino acids. CDR3 in DNA: TGTGCCAGCGAACGGGGGACCTACGAGCAGTACTTC. It is translated as CASERGTYEQYF.

The J gene is TRBJ1-2, the V gene TRBV6-5; the D is unclear. The CDR3 sequence is 13 residues long. V was trimmed by 4 bases and J by 8 bases, leaving 14 bases between them. The germline gives CDR1 MNHEY, CDR2 SVGAGI. As DNA, the CDR3 is TGTGCCAGCAGTTTCCCGGGGAGCTGGGGCTACACCTTC. Its protein product is CASSFPGSWGYTF.

The chain couples TRBV18 to TRBJ2-3; 8 nucleotides agree with TRBD2. The CDR3 runs 14 residues. The J segment lost 4 bases and the V segment lost 6 bases, leaving 6 bases of the junction unmatched. Germline CDR1 reads KGHSH; CDR2 reads LQKENI. The CDR3 sequence: CASSKRENSDTQYF. The CDR3 DNA reads TGTGCCAGCTCCAAGCGGGAGAACTCAGATACGCAGTATTTT.

CDR3 sequence (DNA): TGCGCCAGCAGCTTGGGTGGCGCAGGCCCGGAGACCCAGTACTTC. Translated: CASSLGGAGPETQYF. The rearrangement joins TRBV5-1 to TRBJ2-5, with no clear D. This CDR3 has 15 residues. From germline, CDR1 is SGHRS and CDR2 YFSETQ. The V gene lost 0 bases and the J gene lost 5 bases, with 14 bases spanning the gap.

The V and J genes are TRBV5-4 and TRBJ2-1; D perhaps matches TRBD2 (5 bases). Germline V gene data show CDR1 as SGHNT and CDR2 as YYREEE (reference sequence). The V end was cut by 0 bases, the J end by 6 bases, with 13 bases between. CDR3 size: 15 residues. The CDR3 DNA reads TGTGCCAGCAGCTTGGATCTTCGGGGAGTCAATGAGCAGTTCTTC. This codes for CASSLDLRGVNEQFF.

This sequence joins TRBV5-1 and TRBJ2-7; 7 bases align to TRBD1. V lost 5 bases, J lost 0 bases, and 5 bases stayed unmatched. The CDR3 is made up of 14 amino acids. Germline CDR1 and CDR2: SGHRS and YFSETQ. The CDR3 here is CASRLQGNSYEQYF. The CDR3 DNA follows: TGCGCCAGCAGATTACAGGGGAACTCCTACGAGCAGTACTTC.

This clone came up once. The chain carries TRBV14 and TRBJ1-1; 7 positions match TRBD1. Unmatched junction bases numbered 4, after V lost 6 bases and J lost 3 bases. CDR1 is SGHDN and CDR2 is FVKESK in the germline V gene. The CDR3 is made up of 13 amino acids. This CDR3 is CASSGQAYTEAFF. CDR3 in DNA: TGTGCCAGCAGTGGACAGGCCTACACTGAAGCTTTCTTT.

The chain recombines TRBV27 with TRBJ2-6; 7 positions match TRBD2. CDR3 length equals 16 residues. V dropped 7 bases and J dropped 0; count of bases not matched to a gene: 6. In germline, CDR1 is MNHEY, CDR2 SMNVEV (reference sequence). The CDR3 DNA sequence: TGTGCCAGCAAAGCCTGGGGGGGCTCTGGGGCCAACGTCCTGACTTTC. Residues: CASKAWGGSGANVLTF.